This TCR beta chain was captured by sequencing in a study of blood T cell repertoires in COVID-19. Study details: The samples span acute and convalescent COVID-19 from the United States, Italy and Spain.

This clone was seen just once. The CDR3 consists of 15 residues. The germline CDR1 and CDR2 sequences are MNHEY and SVGAGI. V lost 0 bases to trimming and J lost 7 bases; unmatched junction nucleotides: 3. TCRdb's copy holds only in-frame clones and misses some; the assay was immunoSEQ multiplex PCR. The profile covers more than 35,000 clones, with roughly 82% appearing a single time and about 15% taken by the ten largest. The sequenced sample consisted of peripheral blood. This TCR came from a man over 45 with active or convalescent COVID-19. The chain employs TRBV6-5 and TRBJ1-6, with 7 nucleotides matching TRBD1. The CDR3 DNA is TGTGCCAGCAGTTACTCGATGGGACAGAATTCACCCCTCCACTTT. It codes for CASSYSMGQNSPLHF.